This is a list of T cell receptor beta chains from one sample in a study of CXCR3-negative and CXCR3-positive naive CD8 T cells. One entry per CDR3 protein, without DNA, is what TCRdb gives after re-calling the 5' RACE reads. There are about 80,000 distinct CDR3 sequences in the sample, with more than 1.5% held by the top ten. Specimen: naive CXCR3- CD8+ T cells from blood. All receptors derive from a human donor in good health. Some clones in this sample may be carry-over from other donors' samples. Both conserved end residues are part of each CDR3.

j_gene | v_gene | CDR3aa
TRBJ2-7 | TRBV19 | CASSIVWTGGAEQYF
TRBJ2-1 | TRBV20-1 | CSARDGTGVVYEQFF
TRBJ2-3 | TRBV12-3/TRBV12-4 | CASKEEQGPSTDTQYF
TRBJ2-3 | TRBV5-1 | CASSPYLFMDTQYF
TRBJ2-3 | TRBV5-1 | CASSPSPLRRGADTQYF
TRBJ2-5 | TRBV23-1 | CASSQSRGQETQYF
TRBJ2-1 | TRBV29-1 | CSVQGTSGTGFFYNEQFF
TRBJ2-7 | TRBV20-1 | CSARDSPPRPYEQYF
TRBJ2-1 | TRBV6-2/TRBV6-3 | CATAGILNEQFF
TRBJ2-7 | TRBV11-2 | CASSIGTTYEQYF
TRBJ2-1 | TRBV28 | CASSPLGGQGSNEQFF